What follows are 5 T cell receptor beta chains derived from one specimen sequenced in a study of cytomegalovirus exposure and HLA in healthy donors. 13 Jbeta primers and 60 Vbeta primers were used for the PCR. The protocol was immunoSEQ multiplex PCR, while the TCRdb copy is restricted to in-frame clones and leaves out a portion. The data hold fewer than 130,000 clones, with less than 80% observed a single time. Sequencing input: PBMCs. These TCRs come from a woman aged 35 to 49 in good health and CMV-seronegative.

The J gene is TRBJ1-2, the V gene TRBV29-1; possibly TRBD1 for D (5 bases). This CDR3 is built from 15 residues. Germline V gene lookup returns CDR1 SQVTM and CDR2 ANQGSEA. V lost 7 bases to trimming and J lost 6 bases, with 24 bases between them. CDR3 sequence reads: CSATKLLRDDDGYTF. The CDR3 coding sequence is TGCAGCGCCACCAAACTATTGCGGGACGATGATGGCTACACCTTC.

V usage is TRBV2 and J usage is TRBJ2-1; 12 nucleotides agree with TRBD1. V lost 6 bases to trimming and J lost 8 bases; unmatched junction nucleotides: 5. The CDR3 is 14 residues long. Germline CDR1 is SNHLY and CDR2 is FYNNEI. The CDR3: CASRKGDRGHEQFF. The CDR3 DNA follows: TGTGCCAGCAGGAAAGGGGACAGGGGGCATGAGCAGTTCTTC.

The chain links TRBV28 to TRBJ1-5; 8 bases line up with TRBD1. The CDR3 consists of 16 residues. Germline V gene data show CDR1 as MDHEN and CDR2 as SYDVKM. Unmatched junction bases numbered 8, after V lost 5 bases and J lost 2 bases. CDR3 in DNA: TGTGCCAGCAGTATGCGGACAGGGAACCGCAATCAGCCCCAGCATTTT. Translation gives CASSMRTGNRNQPQHF.

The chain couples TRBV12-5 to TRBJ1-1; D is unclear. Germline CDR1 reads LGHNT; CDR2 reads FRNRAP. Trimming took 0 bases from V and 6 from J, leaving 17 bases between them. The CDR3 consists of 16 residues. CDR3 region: CASGLVLSERVAEAFF. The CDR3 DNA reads TGTGCTAGTGGTTTGGTACTAAGTGAGAGGGTGGCTGAAGCTTTCTTT. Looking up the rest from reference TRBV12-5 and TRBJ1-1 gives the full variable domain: DARVTQTPRHKVTEMGQEVTMRCQPILGHNTVFWYRQTMMQGLELLAYFRNRAPLDDSGMPKDRFSAEMPDATLATLKIQPSEPRDSAVYFCASGLVLSERVAEAFFGQGTRLTVV.

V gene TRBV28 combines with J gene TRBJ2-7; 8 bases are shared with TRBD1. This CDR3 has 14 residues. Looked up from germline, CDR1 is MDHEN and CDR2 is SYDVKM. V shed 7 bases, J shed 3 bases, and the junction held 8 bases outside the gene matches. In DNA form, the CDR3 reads TGTGCCAGCAATCGTGGGACAGGACACTACGAGCAGTACTTC. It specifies CASNRGTGHYEQYF. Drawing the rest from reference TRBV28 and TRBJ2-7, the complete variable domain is DVKVTQSSRYLVKRTGEKVFLECVQDMDHENMFWYRQDPGLGLRLIYFSYDVKMKEKGDIPEGYSVSREKKERFSLILESASTNQTSMYLCASNRGTGHYEQYFGPGTRLTVT.